Listed here is a single T cell receptor beta chain. The sample is drawn from a study of blood T cell repertoires in COVID-19. Study-level background: From the United States, Italy and Spain came samples of acute and convalescent COVID-19.

The Seattle patients joined while their infection was active and were tracked longitudinally afterward. Original handling: For nucleated cells, counts were estimated from reference gene primer amplification. Measured with immunoSEQ multiplex PCR; TCRdb has only the in-frame clones, and not every one. V, J and clone size derive from that table, while D and trimming were established from the DNA sequence. The sample holds roughly 220,000 clones, 82% seen once. The CDR3 extends over 13 amino acids. Germline V lookup: CDR1 KGHSH, CDR2 LQKENI. V was trimmed by 6 bases and J by 7 bases, leaving 13 bases between them.

This sequence originates from a woman of 80 years or more with COVID-19, enrolled during active disease. V usage is TRBV18 and J usage is TRBJ2-1, with D maybe TRBD1 (6 bases). The sample was peripheral blood. In nucleotides, the CDR3 is TGTGCCAGCTCCCTTGGACAGCCTAATGAGCAGTTCTTC. Amino acid sequence: CASSLGQPNEQFF.